The T cell receptor (beta chain) described here comes from a study of cytomegalovirus exposure and HLA in healthy donors. Study-wide points: Rarity held for most TCR sequences, but there were some public TCRs that occurred in many donors.

Generated by immunoSEQ multiplex PCR, the TCRdb table keeps only in-frame clones and is missing some. The table has over 100,000 clones, 85% to 90% seen once. V was pared by 3 bases and J by 2 bases, with 14 bases between. The CDR3 has 15 residues. Germline V gene sequence: CDR1 MGHRA, CDR2 YSYEKL. This clone was observed once. Its specificity is unknown. This sequence joins TRBV4-1 and TRBJ2-7, with D perhaps TRBD2 (6 bases). The clonotype comes from a woman aged 18-29 years in good health and CMV-seropositive. The sample was PBMCs. CDR3 coding DNA: TGCGCCAGCAGCCACCCTAGCGCGGGCGCCTACGAGCAGTACTTC. This translates into CASSHPSAGAYEQYF.